The 30 T cell receptor beta chains below were found in one sample sequenced in a study of chemoradiotherapy in HPV16-positive cancers. TCRdb keeps only in-frame clones here, not all; method: immunoSEQ multiplex PCR. The table shows 6,000 to 9,000 clones, with 75% to 80% occurring only once. This specimen was acquired from a patient who underwent chemoradiotherapy. These receptors came from a human donor with HPV-associated anogenital cancer.

This clone has a single count. V gene TRBV29-1 combines with J gene TRBJ2-6; tentatively, D is TRBD2 (6 bases). The CDR3 extends over 13 amino acids. Germline V gene lookup returns CDR1 SQVTM and CDR2 ANQGSEA. V was shortened by 7 bases and J by 2 bases, with 9 bases between the two germline ends. The CDR3 nucleotides are TGCAGCGGCGGGGAGGCTGGGGCCAACGTCCTGACTTTC. Amino acids: CSGGEAGANVLTF.

This clone occurred once. The chain combines TRBV6-6 with TRBJ2-7; D call uncertain. This CDR3 spans 15 amino acids. Germline lookup yields CDR1 MNHNY and CDR2 SVGAGI (reference sequence). Trimming shortened V by 4 bases and J by 0 bases, and 13 bases separated the two germline ends. The CDR3 nucleotides are TGTGCCAGCAGTTCCCCGGGCCGGAGCTCCTACGAGCAGTACTTC. Translated: CASSSPGRSSYEQYF.

This chain links TRBV15 with TRBJ2-7; D not resolved. V lost 1 base, J lost 0 bases, and 13 bases lay in between. This CDR3 spans 16 amino acids. The V gene's germline CDR1 is LNHNV and CDR2 YYDKDF (reference sequence). The CDR3 coding sequence is TGTGCCACCAGCAGAGGGGTGTCCAGGAACTCCTACGAGCAGTACTTC. It translates to CATSRGVSRNSYEQYF.

This chain connects TRBV5-1 to TRBJ2-6; tentative D call: TRBD2 (5 bases). The length of the CDR3 is 14 residues. Germline V gives CDR1 SGHRS, CDR2 YFSETQ. V shed 4 bases and J shed 3 bases, with 8 bases lying between them. The CDR3 bases are TGCGCCAGCAGCACGAGCGGTGGGGCCAACGTCCTGACTTTC. This sequence encodes CASSTSGGANVLTF.

The V call is TRBV19, the J call TRBJ1-3; D is ambiguous. Germline V gives CDR1 LNHDA, CDR2 SQIVND (reference sequence). The CDR3 extends over 15 amino acids. V lost 3 bases, J lost 2 bases, and 11 bases lay in between. The CDR3: CASSMNGNPGNTIYF. The CDR3 DNA follows: TGTGCCAGTAGTATGAATGGAAACCCTGGAAACACCATATATTTT.

J is TRBJ1-2 and V is TRBV7-9; possibly TRBD1 for D (5 bases). V lost 5 bases to trimming and J lost 5 bases, with 15 bases between them. CDR3 length: 14 amino acids. Germline loops: CDR1 SEHNR, CDR2 FQNEAQ (reference sequence). In nucleotides, the CDR3 is TGTGCCAGCAGCCGGGGAAGGGGCGGGTATGGCTACACCTTC. Its protein is CASSRGRGGYGYTF.

V usage is TRBV19 and J usage is TRBJ2-6; D call uncertain. The V and J ends lost 5 bases and 3 bases respectively, with 8 bases between them. The CDR3 is 14 residues long. CDR1 LNHDA and CDR2 SQIVND come from the germline V gene (reference sequence). CDR3 bases: TGTGCCAGTAGTCCCCGGGTTGGGGCCAACGTCCTGACTTTC. This sequence encodes CASSPRVGANVLTF.

The rearrangement links TRBV6-5 to TRBJ2-3, with no clear D. This CDR3 is 11 amino acids long. V was shortened by 4 bases and J by 9 bases, with 8 bases between the two germline ends. Germline V CDR1 and CDR2: MNHEY, SVGAGI. Here the CDR3 reads CASSSMETQYF. The CDR3 coding sequence is TGTGCCAGCAGTTCTATGGAGACGCAGTATTTT.

The chain couples TRBV19 to TRBJ2-7, with D uncertain. Per the germline V gene, CDR1 is LNHDA and CDR2 is SQIVND (reference sequence). The CDR3 is 16 residues long. V was cut by 4 bases and J by 0 bases, with 16 bases left in between. The CDR3 coding sequence is TGTGCCAGTAGTACTCGGTCAGCACTAAGCTCCTACGAGCAGTACTTC. It is translated as CASSTRSALSSYEQYF.

The chain has TRBV5-4 and TRBJ2-7, with D possibly TRBD1 on 6 matching bases. This CDR3 spans 18 amino acids. V lost 3 bases to trimming and J lost 2 bases, with 24 bases between them. CDR1 is SGHNT and CDR2 is YYREEE in the germline V gene (reference sequence). The CDR3 nucleotides read TGTGCCAGCAGCTCCGCCAGGTCTCTTCGGGACACCACCTACGAGCAGTACTTC. This sequence encodes CASSSARSLRDTTYEQYF.

The V and J genes are TRBV19 and TRBJ2-7, with 9 bases identical to TRBD2. The CDR3 covers 13 residues. V dropped 6 bases and J dropped 6; count of bases not matched to a gene: 6. Germline CDR1 reads LNHDA; CDR2 reads SQIVND (reference sequence). The CDR3 DNA reads TGTGCCAGTAGCCGGCGGGAGGGCTTCGAGCAGTACTTC. Protein product: CASSRREGFEQYF.

This clone is termed large. The chain employs TRBV9 and TRBJ1-3, with D perhaps matching TRBD1 (5 bases). This CDR3 contains 17 residues. Germline V CDR1 and CDR2: SGDLS, YYNGEE. V was cut by 0 bases and J by 8 bases, with 21 bases left in between. CDR3 residues: CASSVAPAREIGDTIYF. The CDR3 DNA reads as TGTGCCAGCAGCGTAGCCCCCGCCAGGGAGATCGGTGACACCATATATTTT.

The V call is TRBV11-2, the J call TRBJ1-2; 7 positions match TRBD1. Germline CDR1 reads SGHAT; CDR2 reads FQNNGV. The length of the CDR3 is 15 residues. The junction had 10 bases not matched to a gene; V was cut back by 5 bases and J by 4 bases. CDR3: CASSPGLRGSYGYTF. As DNA, the CDR3 is TGTGCCAGCAGCCCAGGACTCAGGGGGTCCTATGGCTACACCTTC. The whole variable domain, remainder taken from reference TRBV11-2 and TRBJ1-2, is EAGVAQSPRYKIIEKRQSVAFWCNPISGHATLYWYQQILGQGPKLLIQFQNNGVVDDSQLPKDRFSAERLKGVDSTLKIQPAKLEDSAVYLCASSPGLRGSYGYTFGSGTRLTVV.

The chain has TRBV5-1 and TRBJ2-7, with 8 bases identical to TRBD1. The CDR3 runs to 13 residues. V trimming: 4 bases; J trimming: 3 bases; junction bases outside the gene matches: 3. Germline V gives CDR1 SGHRS, CDR2 YFSETQ. The CDR3 region has the DNA TGCGCCAGCAGCGAGGACAGGGTCTACGAGCAGTACTTC. Encoded protein: CASSEDRVYEQYF.

This clone was seen a few times. The CDR3 DNA is TGTGCCAGCATTATATCCGGGACAGGGGCCACTGAAGCTTTCTTT. This encodes CASIISGTGATEAFF. The genes are TRBV2 and TRBJ1-1, with 10 bases aligning to TRBD1. V shed 7 bases and J 4 bases; nucleotides not matched to a gene: 9. This CDR3 contains 15 residues. The germline CDR1 and CDR2 sequences are SNHLY and FYNNEI.

The chain employs TRBV7-9 and TRBJ2-7; TRBD1 is a possible D gene (6 bases). Germline V gene sequence: CDR1 SEHNR, CDR2 FQNEAQ (reference sequence). This CDR3 is built from 11 residues. Trimming took 3 bases from V and 10 from J, leaving 10 bases between them. The CDR3 nucleotides read TGTGCCAGCAGCTTGCAGGGGCTTCAGTACTTC. Protein: CASSLQGLQYF.

V and J are TRBV28 and TRBJ2-2; 7 nucleotides align to TRBD2. Germline V gene sequence: CDR1 MDHEN, CDR2 SYDVKM. The junction had 3 bases not matched to a gene; V was cut back by 6 bases and J by 5 bases. The CDR3 is made up of 13 amino acids. DNA of the CDR3: TGTGCCAGCAGCGGCGGGGGAACCGGGGAGCTGTTTTTT. Translating gives CASSGGGTGELFF.

DNA of the CDR3: TGTGCCAGCAGCTTAGATAGTCGGAACACTGAAGCTTTCTTT. It encodes CASSLDSRNTEAFF. The chain has TRBV7-2 and TRBJ1-1; D uncertain. Germline CDR1 and CDR2: SGHTA and FQGNSA. The CDR3 loop spans 14 amino acids. V was shortened by 1 base and J by 1 base, with 7 bases between the two germline ends.

The chain joins TRBV14 to TRBJ2-7; D is undetermined. In germline, CDR1 is SGHDN, CDR2 FVKESK. The CDR3 is made up of 13 amino acids. Trimming shortened V by 4 bases and J by 5 bases, and 12 bases separated the two germline ends. The CDR3, as DNA: TGTGCCAGCAGCCCAGTAGCTCGAAACGAGCAGTACTTC. The encoded protein is CASSPVARNEQYF.

The table lists this clone with a few counts. The rearrangement uses TRBV6-1 and TRBJ1-5, with a weak D call TRBD1 (5 bases). V lost 4 bases and J lost 4, with 11 bases in between. This CDR3 has 14 residues. Germline CDR1 and CDR2: MNHNS and SASEGT. CDR3 sequence: CASSGGWSNQPQHF. The CDR3 DNA is TGTGCCAGCAGTGGGGGGTGGTCTAATCAGCCCCAGCATTTT.

The rearrangement joins TRBV7-9 to TRBJ2-6; D unclear. Germline-derived CDR1 and CDR2 are SEHNR and FQNEAQ (reference sequence). The V end was cut by 5 bases, the J end by 4 bases, with 12 bases between. The CDR3 loop spans 15 amino acids. CDR3: CASSRMGEGANVLTF. In DNA form, the CDR3 reads TGTGCCAGCAGCCGTATGGGCGAGGGGGCCAACGTCCTGACTTTC.

J is TRBJ1-3 and V is TRBV6-5; D uncertain. The CDR3 runs to 16 residues. The germline V and J ends were trimmed by 0 bases and 0 bases, with 9 bases remaining between them. Germline V gives CDR1 MNHEY, CDR2 SVGAGI. In DNA form, the CDR3 reads TGTGCCAGCAGTTACTCCCCGAAGAGCTCTGGAAACACCATATATTTT. Amino acids: CASSYSPKSSGNTIYF.

The gene calls are TRBV10-3 and TRBJ2-7; no firm D call. The V end was cut by 6 bases, the J end by 7 bases, with 16 bases between. Germline assignment: CDR1 ENHRY and CDR2 SYGVKD. This CDR3 has 13 amino acids. This CDR3 is CAISPVASREQYF. The DNA for the CDR3 is TGTGCCATCAGCCCCGTGGCATCGCGGGAGCAGTACTTC.

CDR3 sequence: CASSAYRADSYNEQFF. CDR3 in DNA: TGTGCCAGTAGTGCCTACAGGGCCGACTCCTACAATGAGCAGTTCTTC. The V gene is TRBV19, the J gene TRBJ2-1; D perhaps matches TRBD1 (6 bases). Trimming cost V 5 bases and J 0 bases, with 14 bases left between them. Germline CDR1 is LNHDA and CDR2 is SQIVND (reference sequence). The length of the CDR3 is 16 residues.

The chain has TRBV5-1 and TRBJ1-4, with no clear D. Trimming left V 4 bases short and J 0 bases short, with 13 bases between. Per the germline V gene, CDR1 is SGHRS and CDR2 is YFSETQ. This CDR3 has 16 residues. DNA for the CDR3: TGCGCCAGCAGCCCATCCCTTCAGGCAACTAATGAAAAACTGTTTTTT. Translating gives CASSPSLQATNEKLFF.

V gene TRBV19 combines with J gene TRBJ1-1; weak D call: TRBD1 (5 bases). The CDR3 is made up of 15 amino acids. Germline V gene sequence: CDR1 LNHDA, CDR2 SQIVND (reference sequence). Trimming removed 3 bases from V and 1 base from J, with 12 bases in between. The CDR3 region is CASSIPAGSNTEAFF. The CDR3, as DNA: TGTGCCAGTAGTATTCCCGCAGGGTCGAACACTGAAGCTTTCTTT.

The CDR3 loop reads CASSQFFITTYMNTEAFF. The CDR3 region has the DNA TGCGCCAGCAGCCAGTTTTTCATCACGACATACATGAACACTGAAGCTTTCTTT. This chain connects TRBV4-1 to TRBJ1-1; D gene unclear. V shed 3 bases and J shed 0 bases, with 20 bases lying between them. CDR1 is MGHRA, CDR2 YSYEKL, per germline. The CDR3 is 18 residues long.

The chain has TRBV4-3 and TRBJ1-2; D remains ambiguous. CDR3 length: 14 amino acids. Trimming stripped 2 bases from V and 3 bases from J, with 10 bases between. Germline CDR1 is LGHNA and CDR2 is YSLEER. The CDR3 nucleotides are TGCGCCAGCAGCCAATATCTTGGGGACTATGGCTACACCTTC. It specifies CASSQYLGDYGYTF.

The chain has TRBV7-2 and TRBJ2-3, with D tentatively TRBD1 (6 bases). The CDR3 sequence is 15 residues long. Trimming removed 6 bases from V and 1 base from J, with 14 bases in between. Germline loops: CDR1 SGHTA, CDR2 FQGNSA. CDR3: CASRLNRARTDTQYF. The CDR3 coding sequence is TGTGCCAGCAGGCTGAACAGGGCCCGCACAGATACGCAGTATTTT.

This chain uses TRBV4-2 with TRBJ2-5; D is undetermined. This CDR3 comprises 16 residues. V gave up 1 base and J gave up 1 base, with 13 bases separating them. Looked up from germline, CDR1 is LGHNA and CDR2 is YNFKEQ. CDR3 bases: TGTGCCAGCAGCCAAGGATCCGATACTGGCCAAGAGACCCAGTACTTC. This encodes CASSQGSDTGQETQYF.